Listed below are T cell receptor beta chains from one sample, sequenced in a study of shared clonotypes between healthy human individuals. Sequencing used immunoSEQ multiplex PCR; TCRdb keeps in-frame clones, though not all of them. The profile covers over 1.4 million clones, with roughly 96% appearing a single time and approximately 1% taken by the ten largest. Sequencing was carried out using naive CD4+ T cells sorted from blood. These receptors were obtained from a man aged 25-45 years in good health. The CDR3 runs from the conserved cysteine through the conserved F or W. D genes are given only for firm matches. A row's size may be missing; if present it is once, few, many or a size class.

DNA: TGTGCCAGCAGTCCGACAGTGCAGTCGTCGCAGTATTTT
CDR3: CASSPTVQSSQYF
V: TRBV6-1
J: TRBJ2-3
D: -
size: -

DNA: TGCGCCAGCCGGCGACCCTACACCGGGGAGCTGTTTTTT
CDR3: CASRRPYTGELFF
V: TRBV4-1
J: TRBJ2-2
D: -
size: -

DNA: TGTGCCAGCAGCCAAGTTAACAGGGACTACGAGCAGTACTTC
CDR3: CASSQVNRDYEQYF
V: TRBV14
J: TRBJ2-7
D: -
size: once

DNA: TGCGCCAGCAGCTTGGCCCGGGGCGGGAGGAGCGCCGAGCAGTACTTC
CDR3: CASSLARGGRSAEQYF
V: TRBV5-1
J: TRBJ2-7
D: TRBD2
size: -

DNA: TGTGCCAGCAGCTTCGCTCGCGGCGAGCAGTACTTC
CDR3: CASSFARGEQYF
V: TRBV7-2
J: TRBJ2-7
D: -
size: -

DNA: TGTGCCAGCAGACAGGACACAGATACGCAGTATTTT
CDR3: CASRQDTDTQYF
V: TRBV2
J: TRBJ2-3
D: -
size: few

DNA: TGTGCCATCAGTGGGGTAGCGGAGTCTATCGGGGAGCTGTTTTTT
CDR3: CAISGVAESIGELFF
V: TRBV10-3
J: TRBJ2-2
D: -
size: once

DNA: TGCAGCGCCACACGGGGGGGGCTATACGAGCAGTACTTC
CDR3: CSATRGGLYEQYF
V: TRBV29-1
J: TRBJ2-7
D: TRBD2
size: -

DNA: TGTGCCAGCAGTCCTACAGGGTTTAGCTCCTACGAGCAGTACTTC
CDR3: CASSPTGFSSYEQYF
V: TRBV28
J: TRBJ2-7
D: -
size: -

DNA: TGTGCCAGCAGTGCGACAGGGATCTCCTACGAGCAGTACTTC
CDR3: CASSATGISYEQYF
V: TRBV6-1
J: TRBJ2-7
D: TRBD1
size: -

DNA: TGTGCCAGCAGCCAGCTACAAAGGGGTCGAGATACGCAGTATTTT
CDR3: CASSQLQRGRDTQYF
V: TRBV7-2
J: TRBJ2-3
D: -
size: -

DNA: TGTGCCAGCAGGCCACCCCTGTGGAATGAGCAGTTCTTC
CDR3: CASRPPLWNEQFF
V: TRBV7-2
J: TRBJ2-1
D: -
size: once

DNA: TGTGCCAGCAGCTTGGTGGCGGGCCCATCCTACAATGAGCAGTTCTTC
CDR3: CASSLVAGPSYNEQFF
V: TRBV5-6
J: TRBJ2-1
D: -
size: -

DNA: TGTGCCACCAGCGATGAGCAGTTCTTC
CDR3: CATSDEQFF
V: TRBV15
J: TRBJ2-1
D: -
size: -

DNA: TGCGCCAGCAGCTTCGGGTTCGGGGTCGTCACCGGGGAGCTGTTTTTT
CDR3: CASSFGFGVVTGELFF
V: TRBV5-1
J: TRBJ2-2
D: -
size: -